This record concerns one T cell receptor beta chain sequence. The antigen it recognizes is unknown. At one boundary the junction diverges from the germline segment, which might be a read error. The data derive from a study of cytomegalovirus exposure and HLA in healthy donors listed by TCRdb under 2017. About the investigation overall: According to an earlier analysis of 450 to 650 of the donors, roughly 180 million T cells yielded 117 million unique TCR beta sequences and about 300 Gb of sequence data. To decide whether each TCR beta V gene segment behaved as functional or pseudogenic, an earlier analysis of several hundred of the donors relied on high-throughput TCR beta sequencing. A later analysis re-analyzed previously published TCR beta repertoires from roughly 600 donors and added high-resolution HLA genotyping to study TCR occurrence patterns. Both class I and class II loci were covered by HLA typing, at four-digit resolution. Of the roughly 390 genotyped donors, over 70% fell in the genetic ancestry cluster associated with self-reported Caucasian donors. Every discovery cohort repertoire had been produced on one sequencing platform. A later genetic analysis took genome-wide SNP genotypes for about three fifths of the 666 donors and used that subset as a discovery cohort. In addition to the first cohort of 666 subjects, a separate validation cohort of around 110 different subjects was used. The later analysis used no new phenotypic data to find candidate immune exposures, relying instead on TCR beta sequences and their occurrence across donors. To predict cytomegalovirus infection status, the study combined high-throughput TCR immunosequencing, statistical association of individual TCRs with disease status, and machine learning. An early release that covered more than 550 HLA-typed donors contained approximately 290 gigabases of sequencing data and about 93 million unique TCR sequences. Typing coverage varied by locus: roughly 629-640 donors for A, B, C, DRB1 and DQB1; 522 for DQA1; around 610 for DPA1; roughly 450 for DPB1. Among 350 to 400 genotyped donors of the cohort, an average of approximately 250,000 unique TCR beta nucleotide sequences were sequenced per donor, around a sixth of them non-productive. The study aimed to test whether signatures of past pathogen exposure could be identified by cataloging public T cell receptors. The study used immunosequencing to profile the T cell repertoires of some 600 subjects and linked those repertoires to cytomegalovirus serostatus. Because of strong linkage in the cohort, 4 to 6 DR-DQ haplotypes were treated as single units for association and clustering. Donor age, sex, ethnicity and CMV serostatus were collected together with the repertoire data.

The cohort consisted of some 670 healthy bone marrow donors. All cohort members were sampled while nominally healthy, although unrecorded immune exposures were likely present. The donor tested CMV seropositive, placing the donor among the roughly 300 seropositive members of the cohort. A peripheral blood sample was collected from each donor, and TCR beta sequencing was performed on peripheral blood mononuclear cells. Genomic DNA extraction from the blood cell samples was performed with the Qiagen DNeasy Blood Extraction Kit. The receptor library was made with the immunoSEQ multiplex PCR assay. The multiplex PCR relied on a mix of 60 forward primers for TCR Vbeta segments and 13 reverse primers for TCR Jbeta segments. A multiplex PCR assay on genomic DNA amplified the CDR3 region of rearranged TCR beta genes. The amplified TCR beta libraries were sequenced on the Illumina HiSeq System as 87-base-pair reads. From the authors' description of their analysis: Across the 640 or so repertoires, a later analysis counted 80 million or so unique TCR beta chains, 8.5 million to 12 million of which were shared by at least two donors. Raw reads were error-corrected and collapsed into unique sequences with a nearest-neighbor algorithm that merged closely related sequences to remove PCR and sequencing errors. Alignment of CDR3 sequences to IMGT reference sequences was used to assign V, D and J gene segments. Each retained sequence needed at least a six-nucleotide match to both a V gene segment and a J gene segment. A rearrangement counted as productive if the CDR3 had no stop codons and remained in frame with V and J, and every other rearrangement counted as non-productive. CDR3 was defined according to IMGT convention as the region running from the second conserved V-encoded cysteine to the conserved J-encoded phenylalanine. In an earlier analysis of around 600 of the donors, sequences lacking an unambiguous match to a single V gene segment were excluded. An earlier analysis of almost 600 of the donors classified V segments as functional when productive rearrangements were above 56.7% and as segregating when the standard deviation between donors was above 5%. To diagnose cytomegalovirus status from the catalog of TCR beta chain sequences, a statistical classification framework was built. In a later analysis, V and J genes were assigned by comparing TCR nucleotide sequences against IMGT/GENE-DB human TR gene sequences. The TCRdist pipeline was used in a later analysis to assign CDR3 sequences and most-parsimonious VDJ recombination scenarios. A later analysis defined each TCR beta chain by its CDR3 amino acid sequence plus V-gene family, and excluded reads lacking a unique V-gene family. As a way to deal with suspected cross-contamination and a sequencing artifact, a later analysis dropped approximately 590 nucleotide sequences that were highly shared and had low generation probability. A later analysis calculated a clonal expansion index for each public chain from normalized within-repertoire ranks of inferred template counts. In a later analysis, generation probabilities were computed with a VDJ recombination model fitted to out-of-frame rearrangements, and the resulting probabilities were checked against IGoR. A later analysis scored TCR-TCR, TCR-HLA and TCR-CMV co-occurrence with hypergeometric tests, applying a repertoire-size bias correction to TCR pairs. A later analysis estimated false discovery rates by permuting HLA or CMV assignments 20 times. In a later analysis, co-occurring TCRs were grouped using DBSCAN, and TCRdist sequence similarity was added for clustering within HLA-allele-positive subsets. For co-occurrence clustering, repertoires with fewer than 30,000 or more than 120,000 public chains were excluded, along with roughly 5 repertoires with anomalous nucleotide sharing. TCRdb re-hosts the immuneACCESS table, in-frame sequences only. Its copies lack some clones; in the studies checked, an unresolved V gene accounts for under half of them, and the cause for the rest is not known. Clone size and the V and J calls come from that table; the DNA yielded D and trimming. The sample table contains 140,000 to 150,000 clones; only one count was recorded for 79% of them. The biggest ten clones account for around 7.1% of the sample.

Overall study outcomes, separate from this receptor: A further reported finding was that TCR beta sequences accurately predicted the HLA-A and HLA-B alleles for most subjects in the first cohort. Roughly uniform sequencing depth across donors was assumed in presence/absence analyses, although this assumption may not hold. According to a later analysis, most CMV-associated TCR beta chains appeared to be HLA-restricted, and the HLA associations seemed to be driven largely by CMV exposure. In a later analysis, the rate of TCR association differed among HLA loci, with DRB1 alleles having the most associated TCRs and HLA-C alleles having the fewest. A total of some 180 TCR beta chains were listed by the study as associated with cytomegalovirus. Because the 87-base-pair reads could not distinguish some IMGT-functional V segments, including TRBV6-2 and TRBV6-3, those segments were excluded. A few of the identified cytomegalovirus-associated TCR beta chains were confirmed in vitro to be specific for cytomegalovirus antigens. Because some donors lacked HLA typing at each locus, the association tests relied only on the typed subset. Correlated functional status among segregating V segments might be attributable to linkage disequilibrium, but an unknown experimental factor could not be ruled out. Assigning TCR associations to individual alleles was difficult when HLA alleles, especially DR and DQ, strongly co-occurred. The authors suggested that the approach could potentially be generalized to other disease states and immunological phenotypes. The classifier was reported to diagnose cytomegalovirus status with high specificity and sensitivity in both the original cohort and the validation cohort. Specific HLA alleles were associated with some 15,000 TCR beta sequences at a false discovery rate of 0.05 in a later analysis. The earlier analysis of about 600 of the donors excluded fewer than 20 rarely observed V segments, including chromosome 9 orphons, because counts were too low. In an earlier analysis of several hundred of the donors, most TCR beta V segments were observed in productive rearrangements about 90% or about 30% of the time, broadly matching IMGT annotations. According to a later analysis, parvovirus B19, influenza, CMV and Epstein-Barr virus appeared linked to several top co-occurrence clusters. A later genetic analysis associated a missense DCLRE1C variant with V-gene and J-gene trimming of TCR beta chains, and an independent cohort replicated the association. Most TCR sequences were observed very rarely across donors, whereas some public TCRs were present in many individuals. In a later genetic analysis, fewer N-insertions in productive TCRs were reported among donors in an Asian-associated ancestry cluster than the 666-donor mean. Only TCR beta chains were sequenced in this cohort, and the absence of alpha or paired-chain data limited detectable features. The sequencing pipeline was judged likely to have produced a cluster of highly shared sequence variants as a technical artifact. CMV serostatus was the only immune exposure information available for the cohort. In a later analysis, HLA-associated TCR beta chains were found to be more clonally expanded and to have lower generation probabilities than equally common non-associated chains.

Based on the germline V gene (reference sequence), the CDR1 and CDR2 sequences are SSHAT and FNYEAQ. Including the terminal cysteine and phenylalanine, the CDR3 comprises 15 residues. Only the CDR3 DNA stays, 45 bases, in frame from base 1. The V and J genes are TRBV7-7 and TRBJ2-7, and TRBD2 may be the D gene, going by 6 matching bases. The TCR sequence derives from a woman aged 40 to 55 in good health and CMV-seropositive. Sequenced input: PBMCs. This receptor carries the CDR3 CTSSLDVTSSYEQYF. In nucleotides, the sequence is TGTACCAGCAGCTTAGACGTGACTAGCTCCTACGAGCAGTACTTC.